This is a list of T cell receptor beta chains from one sample in a study of blood T cell repertoires in COVID-19. Assay used: immunoSEQ multiplex PCR; TCRdb lists only in-frame clones, some missing. The top ten clones hold around 2% of a sample with around 420,000 clones, roughly 88% of them seen once. Material for sequencing was PBMCs or T cells enriched from blood (not recorded which). The receptors were sampled from a woman in her thirties or forties with acute COVID-19. The CDR3 runs from the conserved cysteine through the conserved F or W. A D gene is named only where the DNA matches it firmly. A clone size is listed for some rows: how often the clone was seen (once, few, many), or a class if it is expanded.

J	length	D	size	V	CDR3	DNA
TRBJ1-1	13	NA	few	TRBV6-6	CASSLGQMPEAFF	TGTGCCAGCAGCTTGGGGCAAATGCCTGAAGCTTTCTTT
TRBJ2-7	14	NA	NA	TRBV7-9	CASSNLGARYEQYF	TGTGCCAGCAGCAACCTAGGGGCAAGGTACGAGCAGTACTTC
TRBJ1-1	14	NA	once	TRBV5-4	CASKINRDTIEAFF	TGTGCCAGCAAGATTAACCGGGACACTATTGAAGCTTTCTTT
TRBJ1-1	14	NA	NA	TRBV7-8	CASSFTGLFTEAFF	TGTGCCAGCAGCTTCACAGGGCTGTTCACTGAAGCTTTCTTT
TRBJ2-7	13	TRBD1	NA	TRBV6-5	CASSIGTAYEQYF	TGTGCCAGCAGCATAGGGACAGCCTACGAGCAGTACTTC
TRBJ2-7	14	NA	NA	TRBV18	CASSPSSGSYEQYF	TGTGCCAGCTCACCCTCCTCCGGGTCCTACGAGCAGTACTTC
TRBJ1-1	14	TRBD1	NA	TRBV9	CASSVWSGGTEAFF	TGTGCCAGCAGCGTATGGTCAGGGGGGACTGAAGCTTTCTTT
TRBJ1-1	13	NA	NA	TRBV6-5	CASSYSDRTEAFF	TGTGCCAGCAGTTACTCTGACAGAACTGAAGCTTTCTTT
TRBJ1-5	15	NA	NA	TRBV19	CASSVGARGNQPQHF	TGTGCCAGTAGCGTGGGGGCTAGGGGCAATCAGCCCCAGCATTTT
TRBJ1-1	11	NA	NA	TRBV5-1	CASVKGREAFF	TGCGCCAGCGTTAAAGGCAGGGAAGCTTTCTTT
TRBJ2-7	13	NA	NA	TRBV13	CASSYSPRGEQYF	TGTGCCAGCAGTTATAGTCCAAGGGGCGAGCAGTACTTC
TRBJ2-1	15	NA	NA	TRBV4-1	CASSQGGGPWNEQFF	TGCGCCAGCAGCCAAGGGGGGGGGCCTTGGAATGAGCAGTTCTTC
TRBJ2-5	14	TRBD2	NA	TRBV5-1	CASSWGLDQETQYF	TGCGCCAGCAGCTGGGGACTAGATCAAGAGACCCAGTACTTC
TRBJ1-5	14	TRBD1	NA	TRBV3-1/TRBV3-2	CASSPTGGYQPQHF	TGTGCCAGCAGCCCAACAGGGGGTTATCAGCCCCAGCATTTT